This T cell receptor beta chain was identified in a study of T cells in Graves' hyperthyroidism and ophthalmopathy. There were TCR beta CDR3 regions amplified from RNA transcripts. A first-round RT-PCR of the TCR CDR3 used the HTBI primer set. Each CDR3 protein is one row after TCRdb ran MiXCR on the multiplex PCR reads. The table records 500,000 to 800,000 distinct CDR3 sequences, roughly 45% of them present only once. Per the germline V gene, CDR1 is ENHRY and CDR2 is SYGVKD. The length of the CDR3 is 15 residues. About this clonotype itself: A read error may account for a junction end that differs from germline.

What was sequenced was peripheral blood or thyroid tissue (not recorded which). This chain joins TRBV10-3 and TRBJ1-2; 10 bases align to TRBD1. This TCR derives from an adult man with Graves' disease, either hyperthyroidism or ophthalmopathy (not recorded which). Here the CDR3 reads CASSEGQGSDYGYTF. CDR3 nucleotides: TGTGCCAGCAGTGAGGGACAGGGGTCGGACTATGGCTACACCTTC.